A single sample is the source of the 7 T cell receptor beta chains below, sequenced in a study of blood T cell repertoires in COVID-19. Here immunoSEQ multiplex PCR was the method, and the copy in TCRdb shows in-frame clones only, minus some. The sample contains more than 85,000 clones, about four fifths of which appear only once. Sequencing used peripheral blood. These receptors were taken from a woman in her 70s with acute or convalescent COVID-19.

This clone was counted a few times. The gene calls are TRBV5-6 and TRBJ2-7; D is unclear. The CDR3 spans 13 residues. Deletions cut 0 bases from V and 2 bases from J, with 6 bases between. CDR1 is SGHDT and CDR2 is YYEEEE in the germline V gene. The CDR3 spells CASSLGAAYEQYF. The CDR3 nucleotides read TGTGCCAGCAGCTTGGGGGCAGCCTACGAGCAGTACTTC.

V gene TRBV5-8 combines with J gene TRBJ2-2; TRBD2 matches 11 bases. Germline values: CDR1 SGHTS, CDR2 YDEGEE. The trim removed 0 bases at V and 3 bases at J, leaving 4 bases unmatched. This CDR3 has 17 residues. CDR3 residues: CASSLGLAGPHTGELFF. CDR3 sequence (DNA): TGTGCCAGCAGCTTGGGACTAGCGGGACCCCACACCGGGGAGCTGTTTTTT.

CDR3 loop: CASRPHPGQGANEQFF. The CDR3 bases are TGTGCCAGTAGACCCCACCCGGGACAGGGGGCAAATGAGCAGTTCTTC. The genes are TRBV19 and TRBJ2-1; TRBD1 agrees at 12 bases. The CDR3 runs to 16 residues. The germline V gene encodes CDR1 LNHDA and CDR2 SQIVND (reference sequence). V was pared by 6 bases and J by 7 bases, with 10 bases of the junction left unmatched.

The chain links TRBV5-4 to TRBJ1-2, with 7 bases matching TRBD1. CDR1 SGHNT and CDR2 YYREEE come from the germline V gene (reference sequence). The CDR3 totals 15 residues. Trimming cost V 0 bases and J 2 bases; bases outside gene matches: 4. The CDR3 coding sequence is TGTGCCAGCAGCTTGGCTGGGGACAGCAACTATGGCTACACCTTC. Translated, it gives CASSLAGDSNYGYTF.

The chain carries TRBV5-6 and TRBJ1-2; possible D gene TRBD1, 6 bases. CDR3 length equals 15 residues. The V gene lost 1 base and the J gene lost 0 bases, with 10 bases spanning the gap. Germline V lookup: CDR1 SGHDT, CDR2 YYEEEE. The CDR3 nucleotides are TGTGCCAGCAGCTTGCCAGGGGACGCTAACTATGGCTACACCTTC. This gives the protein CASSLPGDANYGYTF.

The rearrangement joins TRBV5-4 to TRBJ1-2, with D tentatively TRBD1 (6 bases). CDR3 size: 16 residues. The germline V gene has CDR1 SGHNT and CDR2 YYREEE (reference sequence). V lost 4 bases and J lost 2, with 18 bases in between. CDR3 sequence: CASSPDQGLSNYGYTF. In DNA form, the CDR3 reads TGTGCCAGCAGCCCGGACCAGGGGCTTTCAAACTATGGCTACACCTTC.

The chain recombines TRBV19 with TRBJ2-1; 9 bases map to TRBD2. Germline V gene sequence: CDR1 LNHDA, CDR2 SQIVND (reference sequence). Trimming cost V 2 bases and J 2 bases; bases outside gene matches: 7. The CDR3 is made up of 17 amino acids. The DNA of the CDR3 is TGTGCCAGTAGTATACTTAGCGGGGGACCACCCTACAATGAGCAGTTCTTC. It yields the protein CASSILSGGPPYNEQFF.